This T cell receptor (beta chain) was identified during a study of T cell responses to AZD1222 COVID-19 vaccine. Assay: immunoSEQ multiplex PCR; the TCRdb copy retains only in-frame clones and omits some. Of around 77,000 clones in the sample, around 90% were seen once. Worth noting for this clone: Its antigen is not known.

CDR1 MDHEN and CDR2 SYDVKM come from the germline V gene. The CDR3 length is 18 residues. V was clipped by 5 bases and J by 5 bases, with 25 bases between them. Broader study findings: CD4 TCRs covered the whole spike, strongest at regions 160-218 and 743-854. There were repertoire samples only from the period after the peak T cell response. Donor demographics were predominantly white British with a female majority; clonal diversity may be underestimated. Spike-specific TCR breadth and depth both grew after two AZD1222 doses.

This chain joins TRBV28 and TRBJ1-5; D might be TRBD1 (5 bases). The sequence derives from an adult in good health. The material was peripheral blood, obtained on day 0 of AZD1222 vaccination. This CDR3 is CASSPPGWGSGGYQPQHF. The CDR3 bases are TGTGCCAGCAGTCCCCCTGGTTGGGGCTCCGGGGGATATCAGCCCCAGCATTTT.